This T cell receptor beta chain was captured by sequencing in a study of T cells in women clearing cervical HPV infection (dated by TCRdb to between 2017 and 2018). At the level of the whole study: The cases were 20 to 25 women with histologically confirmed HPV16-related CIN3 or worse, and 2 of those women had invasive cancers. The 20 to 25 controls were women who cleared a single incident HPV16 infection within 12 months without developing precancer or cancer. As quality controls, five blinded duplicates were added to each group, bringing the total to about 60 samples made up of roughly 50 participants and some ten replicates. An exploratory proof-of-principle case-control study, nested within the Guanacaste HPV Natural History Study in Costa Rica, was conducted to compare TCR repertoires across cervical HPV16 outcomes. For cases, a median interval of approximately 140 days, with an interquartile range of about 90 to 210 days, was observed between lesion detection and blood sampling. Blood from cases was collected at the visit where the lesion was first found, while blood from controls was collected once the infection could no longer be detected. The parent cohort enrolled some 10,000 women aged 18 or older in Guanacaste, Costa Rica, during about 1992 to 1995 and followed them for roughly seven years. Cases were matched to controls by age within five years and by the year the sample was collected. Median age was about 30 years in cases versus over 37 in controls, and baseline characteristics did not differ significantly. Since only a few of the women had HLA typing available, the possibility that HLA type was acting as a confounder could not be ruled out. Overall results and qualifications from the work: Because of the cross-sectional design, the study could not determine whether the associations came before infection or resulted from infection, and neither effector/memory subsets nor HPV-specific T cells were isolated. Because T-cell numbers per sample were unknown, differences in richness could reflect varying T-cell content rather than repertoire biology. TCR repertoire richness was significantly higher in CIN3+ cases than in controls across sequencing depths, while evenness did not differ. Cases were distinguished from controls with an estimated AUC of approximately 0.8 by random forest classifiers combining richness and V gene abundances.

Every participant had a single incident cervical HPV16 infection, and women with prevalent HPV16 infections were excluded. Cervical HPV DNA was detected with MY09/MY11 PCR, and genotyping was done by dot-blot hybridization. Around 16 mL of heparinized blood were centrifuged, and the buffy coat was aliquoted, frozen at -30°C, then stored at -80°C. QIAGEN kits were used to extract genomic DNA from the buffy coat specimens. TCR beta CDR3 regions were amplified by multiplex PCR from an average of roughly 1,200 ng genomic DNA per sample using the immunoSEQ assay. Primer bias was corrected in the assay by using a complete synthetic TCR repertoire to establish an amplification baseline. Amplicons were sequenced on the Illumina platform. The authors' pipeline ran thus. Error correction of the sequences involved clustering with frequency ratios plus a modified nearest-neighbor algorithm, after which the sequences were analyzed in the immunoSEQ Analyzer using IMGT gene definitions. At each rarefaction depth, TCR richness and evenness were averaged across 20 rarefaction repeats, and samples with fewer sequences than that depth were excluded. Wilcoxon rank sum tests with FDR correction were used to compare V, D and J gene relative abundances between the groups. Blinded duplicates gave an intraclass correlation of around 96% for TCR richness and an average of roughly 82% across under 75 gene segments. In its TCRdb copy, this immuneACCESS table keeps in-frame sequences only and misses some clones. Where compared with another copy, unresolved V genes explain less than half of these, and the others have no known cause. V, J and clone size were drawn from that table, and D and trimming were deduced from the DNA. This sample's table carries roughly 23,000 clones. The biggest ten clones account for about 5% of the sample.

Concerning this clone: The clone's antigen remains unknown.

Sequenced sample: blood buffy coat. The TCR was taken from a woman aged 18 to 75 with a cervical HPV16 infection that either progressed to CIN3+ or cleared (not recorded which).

CDR3 region: CAGSGTGIWYEQYF. The CDR3 DNA, read in part, is TGCGCCGGATCCGGGACAGGGATTTGGTACGAG. This chain is built from TRBV5-1 and TRBJ2-7, with 9 bases matching TRBD1. The sequenced fragment ends 3 residues before the CDR3 boundary, so the rest is inferred from the germline J gene. Reading from cysteine to phenylalanine, the CDR3 counts 14 amino acids. The DNA has 33 bases, all within the CDR3, and is read from base 1. Germline trimming: 10 bases from V, 4 bases from J; junction bases outside gene matches: 12. CDR1 and CDR2 (SGHRS, YFSETQ) derive from the germline V gene.